Each of the 32 T cell receptor beta chains below was sequenced from the same sample in a study of molecular identifiers for immune sequencing clone quantification listed by TCRdb under 2018. The protocol used for the library was PCR. Sequencing took place on an Illumina HiSeq 4000. The raw public data were reprocessed by TCRdb itself: fastp quality trimming at Q25, MiXCR clonotype calling, in-frame beta chains only. Identical CDR3 proteins give one entry, which carries the most common genes and DNA. The sample contains some 93,000 distinct CDR3 sequences, under 25% of them found a single time. 0.85% to 1.2% of the sample belongs to the ten largest clones. Sequenced input: naive CD8+ T cells from blood, with Jurkat cell RNA spiked in. The intended sense of this specimen's cell subset or site label: FACS-sorted CD8+CD4-CCR7+CD45RA+ naive T cells. The source is a human donor in good health. Some libraries in this study had Jurkat cell RNA spiked in.

This clonotype was seen repeatedly, ten times or more. DNA for the CDR3: TGTGCCAGCAGTCAACGAGACCCCAACCTATGGGGCAATCAGCCCCAGCATTTT. Its translation: CASSQRDPNLWGNQPQHF. The chain joins TRBV12-3 or TRBV12-4 to TRBJ1-5; D is unresolved. Trimming left V 5 bases short and J 2 bases short, with 22 bases between. CDR3 length: 18 residues.

At least ten counts were recorded for this clonotype. The rearrangement uses TRBV12-3 or TRBV12-4 and TRBJ2-5; D not certain. Trimming cost V 6 bases and J 0 bases, with 8 bases left between them. The CDR3 consists of 13 residues. The CDR3 DNA is TGTGCCAGCAGCGCATGGGACCAAGAGACCCAGTACTTC. It specifies CASSAWDQETQYF.

V gene TRBV9 combines with J gene TRBJ2-1, with 7 bases fitting TRBD2. Per the germline V gene, CDR1 is SGDLS and CDR2 is YYNGEE. This CDR3 spans 15 amino acids. V lost 0 bases to trimming and J lost 8 bases; unmatched junction nucleotides: 8. CDR3 DNA sequence: TGTGCCAGCAGCGTAGCGCGGACTAGGTTCGATGAGCAGTTCTTC. Its translation is CASSVARTRFDEQFF.

This clonotype showed up many times. V and J are TRBV5-1 and TRBJ1-1; no clear D. The V end lost 0 bases, the J end lost 7 bases, and 13 bases lay between the germline ends. CDR1 is SGHRS and CDR2 is YFSETQ in the germline V gene. The CDR3 loop spans 14 amino acids. CDR3 residues: CASSLEVLAGEAFF. Here the CDR3 DNA reads TGCGCCAGCAGCTTGGAAGTACTGGCGGGTGAAGCTTTCTTT.

In this sample, this clonotype turned up many times. The chain couples TRBV7-9 to TRBJ2-3; possibly TRBD2 for D (7 bases). Germline V gives CDR1 SEHNR, CDR2 FQNEAQ (reference sequence). The germline V and J ends were trimmed by 6 bases and 4 bases, with 14 bases remaining between them. The CDR3 contains 14 residues. The chain's CDR3 is CASRRGAGADTQYF. For the CDR3, the DNA is TGTGCCAGCAGACGGGGGGCCGGTGCAGATACGCAGTATTTT.

This chain connects TRBV27 to TRBJ2-5, with 9 bases identical to TRBD2. Trimming took 4 bases from V and 5 from J; bases not matched to a gene: 14. The germline CDR1 and CDR2 sequences are MNHEY and SMNVEV (reference sequence). The CDR3 length is 17 residues. In nucleotides, the CDR3 is TGTGCCAGCAGTTCCCTGGAATTAGCGGGAGTTGGGGAGACCCAGTACTTC. This translates into CASSSLELAGVGETQYF.

This clonotype turned up a few times. The gene calls are TRBV20-1 and TRBJ2-7, with TRBD2 matching over 11 bases. This CDR3 has 13 amino acids. Germline CDR1 is DFQATT and CDR2 is SNEGSKA (reference sequence). J gave up 5 bases and V 1 base, and 1 base lay outside the gene matches. The CDR3 DNA is TGCAGTGCTAGAGTACTAGCGGGAGACGAGCAGTACTTC. This encodes CSARVLAGDEQYF.

The V gene is TRBV28, the J gene TRBJ2-1; weak D call: TRBD2 (6 bases). The CDR3 consists of 15 residues. Germline V gene lookup returns CDR1 MDHEN and CDR2 SYDVKM. Trimming stripped 5 bases from V and 4 bases from J, with 15 bases between. The CDR3 DNA reads as TGTGCCAGCAGTGAAGTAGCGGACTTTTACAATGAGCAGTTCTTC. It translates to CASSEVADFYNEQFF.

The CDR3 DNA follows: TGCGCCAGCAGCTTGGGGGGGGTCACTGAAGCTTTCTTT. Translation: CASSLGGVTEAFF. J is TRBJ1-1 and V is TRBV5-1; maybe TRBD1 (5 bases). V was shortened by 0 bases and J by 4 bases, with 7 bases between the two germline ends. The CDR3 covers 13 residues. In germline, CDR1 is SGHRS, CDR2 YFSETQ.

The chain uses TRBV2 and TRBJ2-1, with 8 bases fitting TRBD1. With V trimmed by 6 bases and J by 7 bases, 5 bases remained unmatched. This CDR3 is 13 amino acids long. Germline CDR1 reads SNHLY; CDR2 reads FYNNEI. The CDR3 loop reads CASRATGGNEQFF. The CDR3 nucleotides read TGTGCCAGCAGAGCCACAGGGGGGAATGAGCAGTTCTTC.

In its sample, this clonotype was seen a few times. V is TRBV24-1 and J is TRBJ2-2; D gene unclear. Per the germline V gene, CDR1 is KGHDR and CDR2 is SFDVKD. The CDR3 runs 14 residues. Trimming shortened V by 6 bases and J by 6 bases, and 13 bases separated the two germline ends. CDR3: CATSPSSIPGELFF. The CDR3 DNA reads TGTGCCACCAGTCCTTCCAGTATCCCCGGGGAGCTGTTTTTT.

This clonotype occurred many times. The V call is TRBV4-3, the J call TRBJ2-3; tentatively, D is TRBD1 (6 bases). The CDR3 runs to 17 residues. Deletions cut 0 bases from V and 4 bases from J, with 17 bases between. Germline V CDR1 and CDR2: LGHNA, YSLEER. The CDR3 loop is CASSQDSVQGQADTQYF. CDR3 sequence (DNA): TGCGCCAGCAGCCAAGATTCGGTGCAGGGACAAGCAGATACGCAGTATTTT.

This clonotype was observed at least ten times. This rearrangement joins TRBV30 to TRBJ1-2; D ambiguous. The germline V gene has CDR1 GTSNPN and CDR2 SVGIG (reference sequence). Trimming cost V 0 bases and J 8 bases, with 7 bases left between them. The CDR3 runs 11 residues. The CDR3 loop reads CAWSVMSGYTF. The CDR3 DNA reads TGTGCCTGGAGTGTAATGAGCGGCTACACCTTC.

This clonotype has ten or more counts. The chain joins TRBV6-1 to TRBJ1-1; no firm D call. Between the trimmed V and J ends, which lost 4 bases and 5 bases, there was a span of 11 bases. The CDR3 loop spans 13 amino acids. Germline assignment: CDR1 MNHNS and CDR2 SASEGT. CDR3 DNA: TGTGCCAGCAGTGGCCCGGACTTTACTGAAGCTTTCTTT. It specifies CASSGPDFTEAFF.

In its sample, this clonotype was seen a few times. This sequence joins TRBV7-9 and TRBJ2-1, with TRBD2 matching over 11 bases. Per the germline V gene, CDR1 is SEHNR and CDR2 is FQNEAQ (reference sequence). CDR3 length equals 15 residues. Trimming took 5 bases from V and 9 from J; bases not matched to a gene: 9. The CDR3 DNA is TGTGCCAGCAGCCCGAATCTAGCGGGAGGTTTTGAGCAGTTCTTC. This translates into CASSPNLAGGFEQFF. The variable domain in full, completed from reference TRBV7-9 and TRBJ2-1, reads DTGVSQNPRHKITKRGQNVTFRCDPISEHNRLYWYRQTLGQGPEFLTYFQNEAQLEKSRLLSDRFSAERPKGSFSTLEIQRTEQGDSAMYLCASSPNLAGGFEQFFGPGTRLTVL.

This clonotype was seen ten or more times. The chain uses TRBV5-1 and TRBJ2-7, with D possibly matching TRBD2 (6 bases). The CDR3 runs to 14 residues. Trimming pared 0 bases from V and 2 bases from J, leaving 9 bases between. Per the germline V gene, CDR1 is SGHRS and CDR2 is YFSETQ. CDR3 protein: CASSLAGRTYEQYF. CDR3 nucleotides: TGCGCCAGCAGCTTGGCTGGGAGGACCTACGAGCAGTACTTC.

V is TRBV12-3 or TRBV12-4 and J is TRBJ1-2; no definite D call. This CDR3 is built from 15 residues. Trimming removed 6 bases from V and 4 bases from J, with 18 bases in between. The CDR3 bases are TGTGCCAGCAGCCCACGCGACGGACCATCCTATGGCTACACCTTC. It codes for CASSPRDGPSYGYTF.

There are many counts of this clonotype. The chain combines TRBV27 with TRBJ2-3; D gene uncertain. Deletions cut 2 bases from V and 0 bases from J, with 9 bases between. The CDR3 consists of 15 residues. CDR1 is MNHEY, CDR2 SMNVEV, per germline (reference sequence). CDR3 sequence reads: CASSLGQLSTDTQYF. As DNA, the CDR3 is TGTGCCAGCAGTTTAGGGCAGCTTAGCACAGATACGCAGTATTTT.

The V and J genes are TRBV27 and TRBJ2-7; D is uncertain. Germline V CDR1 and CDR2: MNHEY, SMNVEV (reference sequence). The V end was cut by 2 bases, the J end by 3 bases, with 11 bases between. The CDR3 has 14 residues. The CDR3 coding sequence is TGTGCCAGCAGTTTACAGGATGGCAGCTACGAGCAGTACTTC. Translation gives CASSLQDGSYEQYF.

This clonotype has ten or more counts. The chain has TRBV4-1 and TRBJ2-5; no reliable D call. Germline V gives CDR1 MGHRA, CDR2 YSYEKL. The V and J ends lost 0 bases and 9 bases respectively, with 11 bases between them. The CDR3 contains 13 residues. The CDR3 sequence: CASSQEPLGAQYF. The DNA of the CDR3 is TGCGCCAGCAGCCAAGAACCGCTTGGGGCCCAGTACTTC.

This clonotype was seen many times. This chain uses TRBV5-1 with TRBJ2-5; 10 bases fit TRBD1. The V segment lost 3 bases and the J segment 4 bases; nucleotides outside the gene matches: 12. Germline V lookup: CDR1 SGHRS, CDR2 YFSETQ. The CDR3 contains 17 residues. The CDR3 is CASSSGTGDSLRETQYF. Here the CDR3 DNA reads TGCGCCAGCAGCTCCGGGACAGGGGACTCTCTTCGAGAGACCCAGTACTTC.

This clonotype appeared a few times. A read error may account for a junction end that differs from germline. The V and J genes are TRBV3-1 and TRBJ2-3; 12 positions agree with TRBD2. The CDR3 loop spans 18 amino acids. Per germline, CDR1 LGHDT and CDR2 YNNKEL (reference sequence). CDR3 bases: TGTGCCAGCAGCCAAGGAGGACTAGCGGGAATCAACACAGATAGGCAGTATTTT. Amino acids: CASSQGGLAGINTDRQYF.

The chain uses TRBV25-1 and TRBJ2-7; 11 bases fit TRBD1. Germline V gene sequence: CDR1 MGHDK, CDR2 SYGVNS. CDR3 length equals 15 residues. With 6 bases clipped from V and 2 bases from J, the junction kept 6 bases outside the gene matches. The DNA of the CDR3 is TGTGCCAGCAGAATAGGGACAGGGGGTACCTACGAGCAGTACTTC. It specifies CASRIGTGGTYEQYF.

Concerning this clonotype: A much more abundant neighbour one base away suggests this may be a read error. The CDR3 spells CASSQDRAGGSYNEQLF. As DNA, the CDR3 is TGTGCCAGCAGCCAAGATCGAGCGGGAGGGTCCTACAATGAGCAGCTCTTC. The chain is built from TRBV4-2 and TRBJ2-1; 10 bases map to TRBD2. Per germline, CDR1 LGHNA and CDR2 YNFKEQ. This CDR3 region has 17 residues.

This clonotype was recorded at least ten times. This chain joins TRBV9 and TRBJ1-1; no clear D. The germline V and J ends were trimmed by 1 base and 1 base, with 11 bases remaining between them. The CDR3 contains 15 residues. Germline CDR1 is SGDLS and CDR2 is YYNGEE. The CDR3 is CASSVLLEPNTEAFF. The CDR3 DNA reads TGTGCCAGCAGCGTACTCTTAGAGCCGAACACTGAAGCTTTCTTT.

Many counts were recorded for this clonotype. Given the absence of the conserved phenylalanine or tryptophan at the CDR3 end, a read error is likely. This chain uses TRBV5-6 with TRBJ2-4; no definite D call. Germline V gives CDR1 SGHDT, CDR2 YYEEEE. Trimming left V 4 bases short and J 6 bases short, with 8 bases between. This CDR3 spans 12 amino acids. CDR3 nucleotides: TGTGCCAGCAGCCGTGCCCGAAACATTCAGTACATC. Translating gives CASSRARNIQYI.

In regard to this clonotype: This may stem from a read error, because a much larger clone lies one nucleotide away. In DNA form, the CDR3 reads TGTGCCGACGGTGGGCAGTCATCGGTCCAGCCCCAGCATTTT. It specifies CADGGQSSVQPQHF. The chain couples TRBV5-8 to TRBJ1-5; no clear D. Deletions cut 10 bases from V and 7 bases from J, with 21 bases between. The V gene's germline CDR1 is SGHTS and CDR2 YDEGEE. The CDR3 runs 14 residues. Complete variable domain (other parts from reference TRBV5-8 and TRBJ1-5): EAGVTQSPTHLIKTRGQQATLRCSPISGHTSVYWYQQALGLGLQFLLWYDEGEERNRGNFPPRFSGRQFPNYSSELNVNALELEDSALYLCADGGQSSVQPQHFGDGTRLSIL.

This clonotype was observed once. Given a much more abundant clone one base away, this may be a read error. This chain connects TRBV28 to TRBJ2-1, with D possibly matching TRBD1 (5 bases). Looked up from germline, CDR1 is MDHEN and CDR2 is SYDVKM. This CDR3 has 15 residues. CDR3 in amino acids: CASSPRQSSYNGQFF. CDR3 bases: TGTGCCAGCAGCCCCAGACAGTCCTCCTACAATGGGCAGTTCTTC.

This clonotype was counted at least ten times. The chain couples TRBV9 to TRBJ1-1, with a tentative D call TRBD1 (5 bases). The germline CDR1 and CDR2 sequences are SGDLS and YYNGEE. V lost 4 bases to trimming and J lost 5 bases, with 21 bases between them. This CDR3 has 16 amino acids. The CDR3 DNA is TGTGCCAGCAGCCCTGAGAGAGGGTCCCGGGGGACTGAAGCTTTCTTT. Translating it yields CASSPERGSRGTEAFF.

On this clonotype: A read error is possible here, since a much larger clone lies one base away. The chain uses TRBV6-1 and TRBJ2-5, with TRBD2 as a possible D gene (6 bases). This CDR3 is built from 15 residues. The V gene's germline CDR1 is MNHNS and CDR2 SASEGT. CDR3 residues: CASSDGGGGQKTQYF. The CDR3 region has the DNA TGTGCCAGCAGTGACGGGGGTGGAGGCCAAAAGACCCAGTACTTC.

The genes are TRBV27 and TRBJ2-5; possibly TRBD2 for D (5 bases). The CDR3 has 14 residues. V was shortened by 6 bases and J by 5 bases, with 16 bases between the two germline ends. Per germline, CDR1 MNHEY and CDR2 SMNVEV (reference sequence). In DNA form, the CDR3 reads TGTGCCAGCAGCTTACGAGGGAAGCGGGAGACCCAGTACTTC. Its translation is CASSLRGKRETQYF.

This clonotype was picked up many times. The gene calls are TRBV11-2 and TRBJ1-1, with unresolved D. The CDR3 runs 14 residues. Trimming took off 5 bases at V and 1 base at J, with 11 bases between the two ends. CDR1 is SGHAT and CDR2 is FQNNGV in the germline V gene. The CDR3: CASSQIKGNTEAFF. The CDR3, as DNA: TGTGCCAGCAGCCAAATAAAGGGGAACACTGAAGCTTTCTTT.